This TCR beta chain was sequenced during a study of cytomegalovirus exposure and HLA in healthy donors. At the level of the study: HLA-typed donors were the source of approximately 86 million unique TCRs held in an early data release.

This PCR relied on a set of 60 Vbeta primers and 13 Jbeta primers. Clones were sequenced by immunoSEQ multiplex PCR, and TCRdb holds only the in-frame ones, with some missing. The sample has 180,000 or so clones, roughly 85% seen once; the top ten hold roughly 6%. In its sample, this clone was seen a few times. The antigen is undetermined. Points from the study as a whole: It was reported in a later analysis that an Asian-associated ancestry cluster showed fewer N-insertions than the approximately 670-donor mean. Follow-up analysis later connected one missense variant in DCLRE1C with trimming of TCR beta V- and J-genes.

The sample comprised PBMCs. This clonotype was obtained from a man in his forties or fifties in good health and CMV-seropositive.

This chain's CDR3 is CASSRGGFSGNTIYF. In DNA form, the CDR3 reads TGCGCCAGCAGCAGAGGGGGTTTCTCTGGAAACACCATATATTTT. The chain has TRBV5-1 and TRBJ1-3, with a weak D call TRBD1 (6 bases). V shed 4 bases and J shed 0 bases, with 11 bases lying between them. Germline CDR1 and CDR2: SGHRS and YFSETQ. This CDR3 contains 15 residues.